The clone carrying this T cell receptor (beta chain) was seen only once. Its specificity is unknown. The data were obtained in a study of shared clonotypes between healthy human individuals. Study-wide background: Plates per donor: three CD4 naive, three CD4 memory, two CD8 naive, one CD8 memory. Study findings and constraints: About 4.5% of naive CD4 clonotypes were common to a few donors.

At a deep level, the assay was run. TCRdb's table, derived via immunoSEQ multiplex PCR, lists solely in-frame clones and lacks some. The table includes 2,500,000 or so clones, more than 90% detected once. The CDR3 extends over 18 amino acids. Germline trimming cut 1 base from V and 2 bases from J; bases unmatched to any gene: 13. Germline CDR1 reads LGHNT; CDR2 reads FRNRAP. J is TRBJ2-5 and V is TRBV12-5; 7 bases align to TRBD1. Sequencing was performed on naive CD4+ T cells sorted from blood. Described subset: CD45RA+ positively selected. This TCR was recovered from a man in his late teens or twenties in good health. This chain's CDR3 is CASGLGRKGTVTQETQYF. As DNA, the CDR3 is TGTGCTAGTGGTTTGGGGAGGAAAGGGACAGTGACACAAGAGACCCAGTACTTC.